The 30 T cell receptor beta chains listed next were all sequenced from one sample in a study of spatial heterogeneity in lung cancer. TCRdb reprocessed the 5' RACE reads with MiXCR, giving one entry per CDR3 protein. The table lists some 120,000 distinct CDR3 sequences, 10% to 15% of them singletons, with roughly 17% in the top ten. Regarding time point: blood at routine non-recurrence follow-up after resection. Unsorted samples of tumor, nontumor lung or frozen PBMC had their whole RNA sequenced. This material consisted of PBMCs, taken at follow-up. The receptors stem from a male donor with early-stage non-small cell lung cancer.

J is TRBJ1-5 and V is TRBV28; TRBD1 might be the D (6 bases). Trimming stripped 4 bases from V and 5 bases from J, with 15 bases between. The CDR3 loop spans 15 amino acids. Germline V gives CDR1 MDHEN, CDR2 SYDVKM. CDR3 region: CASSSPQGEYQPQHF. As DNA, the CDR3 is TGTGCCAGCAGTTCCCCACAGGGAGAGTATCAGCCCCAGCATTTT. Complete variable domain (other parts from reference TRBV28 and TRBJ1-5): DVKVTQSSRYLVKRTGEKVFLECVQDMDHENMFWYRQDPGLGLRLIYFSYDVKMKEKGDIPEGYSVSREKKERFSLILESASTNQTSMYLCASSSPQGEYQPQHFGDGTRLSIL.

This clonotype was seen only a few times. The V call is TRBV5-1, the J call TRBJ2-3; the D is unclear. Trimming took 0 bases from V and 1 from J, leaving 12 bases between them. The germline gives CDR1 SGHRS, CDR2 YFSETQ. This CDR3 contains 16 residues. CDR3 in amino acids: CASSLDGRRRTDTQYF. In DNA form, the CDR3 reads TGCGCCAGCAGCTTGGACGGAAGACGGCGCACAGATACGCAGTATTTT.

This clonotype was detected many times. The chain joins TRBV7-9 to TRBJ1-6; D is perhaps TRBD1 (6 bases). Trimming took off 5 bases at V and 1 base at J, with 15 bases between the two ends. CDR3 length equals 17 residues. Germline loops: CDR1 SEHNR, CDR2 FQNEAQ (reference sequence). The CDR3 nucleotides are TGTGCCAGCAGCCGTATTACAGGGATGTCCTATAATTCACCCCTCCACTTT. Its protein product is CASSRITGMSYNSPLHF.

This clonotype has a handful of counts. The rearrangement links TRBV18 to TRBJ2-1; the match to TRBD2 covers 11 bases. V shed 2 bases and J 8 bases; nucleotides not matched to a gene: 11. The CDR3 has 17 residues. CDR1 and CDR2 (germline): KGHSH, LQKENI. This CDR3 is CASSPTLTSGALHEQFF. The CDR3 DNA reads TGTGCCAGCTCACCAACGCTGACTAGCGGGGCTTTGCATGAGCAGTTCTTC.

The V and J genes are TRBV20-1 and TRBJ2-3; 13 nucleotides agree with TRBD2. The CDR3 is 15 residues long. Germline assignment: CDR1 DFQATT and CDR2 SNEGSKA (reference sequence). Trimming removed 6 bases from V and 6 bases from J; junction bases left unmatched: 9. Here the CDR3 reads CSAKGTSGVVDTQYF. DNA of the CDR3: TGCAGTGCAAAAGGGACTAGCGGGGTCGTGGATACGCAGTATTTT.

J is TRBJ2-5 and V is TRBV7-3, with D possibly TRBD1 on 6 matching bases. The CDR3 loop spans 13 amino acids. V lost 5 bases, J lost 3 bases, and 10 bases lay in between. Germline lookup yields CDR1 SGHTA and CDR2 FQGTGA. This chain's CDR3 is CASSLHREETQYF. DNA for the CDR3: TGTGCCAGCAGCCTGCACAGGGAAGAGACCCAGTACTTC. Full variable domain (missing parts from reference TRBV7-3 and TRBJ2-5): GAGVSQTPSNKVTEKGKYVELRCDPISGHTALYWYRQSLGQGPEFLIYFQGTGAADDSGLPNDRFFAVRPEGSVSTLKIQRTERGDSAVYLCASSLHREETQYFGPGTRLLVL.

This clonotype was counted a few times. The V and J genes are TRBV7-8 and TRBJ1-5; D is unclear. The CDR3 is 15 amino acids. Germline-derived CDR1 and CDR2 are SGHVS and FQNEAQ. Trimming took 1 base from V and 7 from J, leaving 14 bases between them. CDR3: CASSLGRVPRQPQHF. For the CDR3, the DNA is TGTGCCAGCAGCTTAGGTAGGGTTCCCCGACAGCCCCAGCATTTT.

This rearrangement joins TRBV19 to TRBJ2-4; 8 nucleotides match TRBD1. The J segment lost 7 bases and the V segment lost 5 bases, leaving 13 bases of the junction unmatched. The CDR3 sequence is 16 residues long. Germline lookup yields CDR1 LNHDA and CDR2 SQIVND (reference sequence). The CDR3 loop reads CASSPRDRSWENIQYF. The CDR3 DNA reads TGTGCCAGTAGTCCCCGGGACAGGTCTTGGGAGAACATTCAGTACTTC.

The chain combines TRBV12-3 or TRBV12-4 with TRBJ1-2; a weak D match, TRBD1 (6 bases). The CDR3 has 11 residues. Trimming stripped 8 bases from V and 7 bases from J, with 11 bases between. CDR3 nucleotides: TGTGCCAGCCGAGGGGGGCTTGGCTACACCTTC. Protein: CASRGGLGYTF.

This clonotype was seen more than once but under ten times. This chain connects TRBV4-2 to TRBJ2-5; TRBD2 matches 9 bases. Losses at the gene ends were 4 bases for V and 3 bases for J; bases not matched to a gene: 15. CDR3 length: 18 residues. Germline V gene sequence: CDR1 LGHNA, CDR2 YNFKEQ. The CDR3 DNA follows: TGTGCCAGCAGCCCCCGAGGTAGCGGGGGCCTGGGGGAAGAGACCCAGTACTTC. As protein: CASSPRGSGGLGEETQYF.

This clonotype came up many times. The V gene is TRBV11-2, the J gene TRBJ1-1; no clear D. The V end was cut by 2 bases, the J end by 4 bases, with 17 bases between. From germline, CDR1 is SGHAT and CDR2 FQNNGV. CDR3 length: 16 residues. CDR3 coding DNA: TGTGCCAGCAGCTTAATACAACCGGGGATGAGCACTGAAGCTTTCTTT. Its protein is CASSLIQPGMSTEAFF.

This clonotype was counted a few times. The V and J genes are TRBV20-1 and TRBJ2-5, with D possibly matching TRBD2 (5 bases). The V and J ends lost 5 bases and 1 base respectively, with 17 bases between them. The CDR3 sequence is 15 residues long. Looked up from germline, CDR1 is DFQATT and CDR2 is SNEGSKA (reference sequence). CDR3 DNA: TGCAGTGCTCAACAAGCGGAGCAAATCCAAGAGACCCAGTACTTC. Translated: CSAQQAEQIQETQYF.

This clonotype was recorded many times. This chain joins TRBV6-4 and TRBJ1-6, with 7 bases identical to TRBD1. CDR3 length: 13 amino acids. The junction had 0 bases not matched to a gene; V was cut back by 3 bases and J by 7 bases. CDR1 and CDR2 from the germline V gene are MRHNA and SNTAGT. The CDR3 nucleotides read TGTGCCAGCAGTGAGACAGGGAATTCACCCCTCCACTTT. Its translation is CASSETGNSPLHF.

V and J are TRBV27 and TRBJ1-6, with D unclear. The CDR3 totals 19 residues. The germline CDR1 and CDR2 sequences are MNHEY and SMNVEV (reference sequence). V shed 4 bases and J shed 0 bases, with 19 bases lying between them. As DNA, the CDR3 is TGTGCCAGCAGTTCCCGAGGGAAGCAGGAGAGCTCCTATAATTCACCCCTCCACTTT. It is translated as CASSSRGKQESSYNSPLHF.

The J gene is TRBJ2-2, the V gene TRBV24-1; 10 bases align to TRBD1. The V gene end was trimmed by 4 bases and the J gene end by 4 bases; junction bases not matched to a gene: 11. Per the germline V gene, CDR1 is KGHDR and CDR2 is SFDVKD. CDR3 length: 18 residues. The CDR3 reads CATSELRAGTGVTGELFF. DNA of the CDR3: TGTGCCACCAGTGAACTGCGGGCCGGGACAGGGGTCACCGGGGAGCTGTTTTTT.

This clonotype was seen only a few times. V usage is TRBV4-1 and J usage is TRBJ2-7; perhaps D is TRBD1 or TRBD2 (5 bases each). Germline V CDR1 and CDR2: MGHRA, YSYEKL. The CDR3 is 15 residues long. The ends were cut back, 1 base at V and 4 bases at J, with 14 bases in the middle. This CDR3 is CASSQGDPGLYEQYF. The DNA for the CDR3 is TGCGCCAGCAGCCAAGGGGACCCGGGGCTTTACGAGCAGTACTTC.

V and J are TRBV20-1 and TRBJ1-4; TRBD1 is a possible D gene (5 bases). CDR1 is DFQATT, CDR2 SNEGSKA, per germline (reference sequence). The CDR3 extends over 13 amino acids. CDR3 nucleotide sequence: TGCAGCGTCGGAGGGGCAACTAATGAAAAACTGTTTTTT. This sequence encodes CSVGGATNEKLFF.

Many counts were recorded for this clonotype. The gene calls are TRBV10-3 and TRBJ1-2, with 7 bases identical to TRBD1. Germline CDR1 reads ENHRY; CDR2 reads SYGVKD. The CDR3 covers 14 residues. Trimming removed 5 bases from V and 3 bases from J; junction bases left unmatched: 6. The CDR3 DNA is TGTGCCATCAGTCCCACGGACAGGCACTATGGCTACACCTTC. Protein sequence: CAISPTDRHYGYTF.

The V call is TRBV15, the J call TRBJ2-7; the D is unclear. The CDR3 runs to 12 residues. Germline V gene lookup returns CDR1 LNHNV and CDR2 YYDKDF (reference sequence). Deletions cut 5 bases from V and 0 bases from J, with 5 bases between. CDR3 in DNA: TGTGCCACCAGCCCGAACTCCTACGAGCAGTACTTC. Translated, it gives CATSPNSYEQYF.

The rearrangement links TRBV3-1 to TRBJ1-1; D gene uncertain. V was trimmed by 3 bases and J by 5 bases, leaving 10 bases between them. The CDR3 runs 13 residues. The germline V gene encodes CDR1 LGHDT and CDR2 YNNKEL (reference sequence). DNA of the CDR3: TGTGCCAGCAGCCAGGGGTTCAGTACTGAAGCTTTCTTT. Translated, it gives CASSQGFSTEAFF. Using reference TRBV3-1 and TRBJ1-1 for the parts outside the CDR3, the full variable domain is DTAVSQTPKYLVTQMGNDKSIKCEQNLGHDTMYWYKQDSKKFLKIMFSYNNKELIINETVPNRFSPKSPDKAHLNLHINSLELGDSAVYFCASSQGFSTEAFFGQGTRLTVV.

This clonotype was seen repeatedly, ten times or more. The chain is built from TRBV21-1 and TRBJ2-5. TRBV21-1 is a documented pseudogene. This CDR3 comprises 16 residues. The CDR3, as DNA: TGTGCCAGCAGCAAAGAGGGATGGACGGGCTCTGAGACCCAGTACTTC. It codes for CASSKEGWTGSETQYF.

J is TRBJ2-5 and V is TRBV7-2; D perhaps matches TRBD2 (5 bases). The V end lost 4 bases, the J end lost 1 base, and 13 bases lay between the germline ends. CDR1 SGHTA and CDR2 FQGNSA come from the germline V gene. This CDR3 comprises 15 residues. CDR3 DNA: TGTGCCAGCAGCTCGCTCGGACTCTCCCAAGAGACCCAGTACTTC. Residues: CASSSLGLSQETQYF. Supplemented by reference TRBV7-2 and TRBJ2-5, the full variable domain reads GAGVSQSPSNKVTEKGKDVELRCDPISGHTALYWYRQSLGQGLEFLIYFQGNSAPDKSGLPSDRFSAERTGGSVSTLTIQRTQQEDSAVYLCASSSLGLSQETQYFGPGTRLLVL.

This clonotype showed up many times. CDR3 loop: CASSPQRDLDNSPLHF. CDR3 bases: TGCGCCAGCAGCCCCCAAAGGGACTTAGATAATTCACCCCTCCACTTT. The chain recombines TRBV4-3 with TRBJ1-6; D may be TRBD1 (5 bases). V shed 4 bases and J shed 5 bases, with 15 bases lying between them. The CDR3 covers 16 residues. CDR1 and CDR2 from the germline V gene are LGHNA and YSLEER.

There are many counts of this clonotype. This chain links TRBV29-1 with TRBJ1-5; 7 nucleotides agree with TRBD1. The trim removed 6 bases at V and 3 bases at J, leaving 2 bases unmatched. Germline V gene data show CDR1 as SQVTM and CDR2 as ANQGSEA. The CDR3 length is 12 residues. This CDR3 is CSVGQDNQPQHF. As DNA, the CDR3 is TGCAGCGTAGGACAGGACAATCAGCCCCAGCATTTT.

This clonotype occurred a few times. This rearrangement joins TRBV18 to TRBJ2-5; TRBD1 or TRBD2 may be the D gene (6 bases each). The CDR3 runs to 13 residues. Germline CDR1 is KGHSH and CDR2 is LQKENI. The V end lost 7 bases, the J end lost 2 bases, and 11 bases lay between the germline ends. The CDR3 DNA reads as TGTGCCAGCTTCCGCGGGACACAAGAGACCCAGTACTTC. Translation: CASFRGTQETQYF.

This clonotype was counted many times. J is TRBJ2-1 and V is TRBV11-1; 7 bases fit TRBD1. CDR1 SGHAT and CDR2 FQDESV come from the germline V gene (reference sequence). J was trimmed by 4 bases and V by 2 bases; bases with no gene match: 5. CDR3 size: 15 residues. The CDR3 nucleotides read TGTGCCAGCAGCTTAACAGGGGCGCTATACAATGAGCAGTTCTTC. Its translation is CASSLTGALYNEQFF.

V gene TRBV4-1 combines with J gene TRBJ2-3; 12 bases are a match to TRBD1. The CDR3 runs 17 residues. Germline loops: CDR1 MGHRA, CDR2 YSYEKL. The V segment lost 1 base and the J segment 5 bases; nucleotides outside the gene matches: 7. The CDR3 bases are TGCGCCAGCAGCCAAGTCGGGACAGGGGGCGGTGGAGATACGCAGTATTTT. Its protein product is CASSQVGTGGGGDTQYF.

With respect to this clonotype: This may come from a read error, since a much larger clone is one base off. V and J are TRBV10-3 and TRBJ2-1; TRBD2 is a possible D gene (5 bases). CDR1 is ENHRY, CDR2 SYGVKD, per germline. The CDR3 sequence is 15 residues long. With 7 bases removed from V and 0 bases from J, the gap between germline ends came to 13 bases. CDR3 protein: CAINVPGSSYNEQFF. DNA of the CDR3: TGTGCCATCAATGTACCGGGAAGCTCCTACAATGAGCAGTTCTTC.

In its sample, this clonotype was seen a few times. This sequence joins TRBV11-2 and TRBJ2-1; D may match TRBD1 or TRBD2 (5 bases each). V lost 1 base, J lost 3 bases, and 10 bases lay in between. Per germline, CDR1 SGHAT and CDR2 FQNNGV. CDR3 length: 15 amino acids. CDR3 region: CASSLVGTDYNEQFF. Here the CDR3 DNA reads TGTGCCAGCAGCTTAGTTGGGACGGACTACAATGAGCAGTTCTTC.

This clonotype was picked up many times. The J gene is TRBJ2-7, the V gene TRBV5-1; D gene uncertain. Trimming removed 1 base from V and 4 bases from J, with 15 bases in between. The CDR3 extends over 15 amino acids. Looked up from germline, CDR1 is SGHRS and CDR2 is YFSETQ. The CDR3 nucleotides read TGCGCCAGCAGCTTGATGACCGGGTCGGCATACGAGCAGTACTTC. Translating gives CASSLMTGSAYEQYF.